This T cell receptor beta chain was obtained from a study of cytotoxic CD8 clonotypes in ibrutinib-treated CLL. Points from the study as a whole: Measured clonality at baseline was greater than in age-matched healthy donors and tracked with circulating CD8+ T-cell counts. The study found public clonotypes uncommon, contracting or stable on treatment.

About this clone: Its antigen is still unknown.

V was pared by 0 bases and J by 4 bases, with 5 bases between. Germline V gene data show CDR1 as LNHNV and CDR2 as YYDKDF (reference sequence). This CDR3 comprises 13 residues. The sequencing depth, 1 in 200,000 to 1 in 1 million T cells, was the target. The protocol was immunoSEQ multiplex PCR, while the TCRdb copy is restricted to in-frame clones and leaves out a portion. Here the sample spans 12,000 or so clones, roughly four fifths being singletons. This TCR derives from a human donor with chronic lymphocytic leukemia. The sequencing used PBMCs, collected at disease progression, from a patient treated with ibrutinib. The V and J genes are TRBV15 and TRBJ2-3, with a possible D match to TRBD1 (5 bases). CDR3 nucleotide sequence: TGTGCCACCAGCAGAGAAGGGGCAGATACGCAGTATTTT. Protein sequence: CATSREGADTQYF. Drawing the rest from reference TRBV15 and TRBJ2-3, the complete variable domain is DAMVIQNPRYQVTQFGKPVTLSCSQTLNHNVMYWYQQKSSQAPKLLFHYYDKDFNNEADTPDNFQSRRPNTSFCFLDIRSPGLGDTAMYLCATSREGADTQYFGPGTRLTVL.